The 2 T cell receptor beta chains below all came from one sample that was sequenced in a study of CD8 T cells in Susac syndrome. It was with random hexamers that about 0.45 to 1 ug RNA was reverse transcribed. TCRdb redid the calling of the immunoSEQ multiplex PCR reads with MiXCR, one entry per CDR3 protein. The table lists under 150,000 distinct CDR3 sequences, about 94% of them singletons. Sequencing was performed on CD4+ T cells from PBMCs. The receptors were sampled from a human donor with Susac syndrome.

The chain links TRBV7-3 to TRBJ2-6; a weak D match, TRBD1 (5 bases). The CDR3 length is 15 residues. CDR1 is SGHTA and CDR2 is FQGTGA in the germline V gene. Trimming took off 5 bases at V and 0 bases at J, with 8 bases between the two ends. The CDR3 loop is CASSQGDSGANVLTF. CDR3 nucleotide sequence: TGTGCCAGCAGCCAAGGGGACTCTGGGGCCAACGTCCTGACTTTC.

The chain combines TRBV5-1 with TRBJ2-1; weak D call: TRBD1 (6 bases). V shed 2 bases and J shed 0 bases, with 9 bases lying between them. The CDR3 spans 15 residues. Germline lookup yields CDR1 SGHRS and CDR2 YFSETQ. CDR3 sequence (DNA): TGCGCCAGCAGCTTCTCCAGGGGCTCCTACAATGAGCAGTTCTTC. Its translation: CASSFSRGSYNEQFF.